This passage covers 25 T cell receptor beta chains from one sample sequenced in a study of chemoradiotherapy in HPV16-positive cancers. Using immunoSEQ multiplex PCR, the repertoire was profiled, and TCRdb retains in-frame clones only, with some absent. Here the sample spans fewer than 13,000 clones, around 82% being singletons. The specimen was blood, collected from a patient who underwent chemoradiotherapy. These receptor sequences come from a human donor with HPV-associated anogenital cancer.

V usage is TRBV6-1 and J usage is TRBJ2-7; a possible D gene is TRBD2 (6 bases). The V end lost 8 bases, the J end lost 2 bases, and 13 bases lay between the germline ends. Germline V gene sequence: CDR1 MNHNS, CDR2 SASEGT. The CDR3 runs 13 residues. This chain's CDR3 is CASYPGVPYEQYF. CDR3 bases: TGTGCCAGCTATCCGGGGGTGCCCTACGAGCAGTACTTC.

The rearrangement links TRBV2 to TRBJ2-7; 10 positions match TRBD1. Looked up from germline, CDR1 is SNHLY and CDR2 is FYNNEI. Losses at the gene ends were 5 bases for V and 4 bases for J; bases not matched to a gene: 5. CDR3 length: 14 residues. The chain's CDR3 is CASSPRTGGYEQYF. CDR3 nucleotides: TGTGCCAGCAGTCCCCGGACAGGGGGATACGAGCAGTACTTC.

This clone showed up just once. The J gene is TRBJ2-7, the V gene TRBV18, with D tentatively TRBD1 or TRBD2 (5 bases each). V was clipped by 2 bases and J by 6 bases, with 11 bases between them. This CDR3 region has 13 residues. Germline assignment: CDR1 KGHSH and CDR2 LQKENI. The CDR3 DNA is TGTGCCAGCTCACCAGGGACCCCGGGCGAGCAGTACTTC. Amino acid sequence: CASSPGTPGEQYF. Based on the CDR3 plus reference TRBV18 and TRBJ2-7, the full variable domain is NAGVMQNPRHLVRRRGQEARLRCSPMKGHSHVYWYRQLPEEGLKFMVYLQKENIIDESGMPKERFSAEFPKEGPSILRIQQVVRGDSAAYFCASSPGTPGEQYFGPGTRLTVT.

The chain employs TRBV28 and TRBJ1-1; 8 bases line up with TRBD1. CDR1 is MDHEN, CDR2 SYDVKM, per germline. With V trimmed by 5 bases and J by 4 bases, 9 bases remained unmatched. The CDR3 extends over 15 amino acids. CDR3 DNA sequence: TGTGCCAGCAGTGGACAGGGAGGTTGGGGCACTGAAGCTTTCTTT. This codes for CASSGQGGWGTEAFF.

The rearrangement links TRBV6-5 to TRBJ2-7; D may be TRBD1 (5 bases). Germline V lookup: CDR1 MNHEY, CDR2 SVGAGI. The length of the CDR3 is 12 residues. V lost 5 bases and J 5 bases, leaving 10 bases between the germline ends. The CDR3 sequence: CASSRIGDEQYF. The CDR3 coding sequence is TGTGCCAGCAGTCGGATAGGGGACGAGCAGTACTTC.

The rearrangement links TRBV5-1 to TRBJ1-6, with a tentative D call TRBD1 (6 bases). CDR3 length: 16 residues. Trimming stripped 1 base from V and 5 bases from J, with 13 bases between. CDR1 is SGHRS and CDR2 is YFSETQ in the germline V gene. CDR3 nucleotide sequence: TGCGCCAGCAGCTTGTCGGGGGGCCAGCATAATTCACCCCTCCACTTT. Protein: CASSLSGGQHNSPLHF. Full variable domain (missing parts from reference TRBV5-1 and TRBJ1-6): KAGVTQTPRYLIKTRGQQVTLSCSPISGHRSVSWYQQTPGQGLQFLFEYFSETQRNKGNFPGRFSGRQFSNSRSEMNVSTLELGDSALYLCASSLSGGQHNSPLHFGNGTRLTVT.

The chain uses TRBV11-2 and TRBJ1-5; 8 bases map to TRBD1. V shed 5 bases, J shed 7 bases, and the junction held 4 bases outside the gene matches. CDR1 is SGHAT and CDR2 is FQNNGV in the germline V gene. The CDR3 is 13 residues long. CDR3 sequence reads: CASSTGGGQPQHF. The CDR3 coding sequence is TGTGCCAGCAGCACAGGGGGAGGACAGCCCCAGCATTTT.

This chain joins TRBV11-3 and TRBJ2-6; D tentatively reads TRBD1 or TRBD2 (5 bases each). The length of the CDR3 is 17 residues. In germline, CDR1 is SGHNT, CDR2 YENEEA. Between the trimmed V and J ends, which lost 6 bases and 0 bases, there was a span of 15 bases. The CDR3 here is CASRPGPEISGANVLTF. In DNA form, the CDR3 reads TGTGCCAGCAGACCGGGACCGGAAATCTCTGGGGCCAACGTCCTGACTTTC.

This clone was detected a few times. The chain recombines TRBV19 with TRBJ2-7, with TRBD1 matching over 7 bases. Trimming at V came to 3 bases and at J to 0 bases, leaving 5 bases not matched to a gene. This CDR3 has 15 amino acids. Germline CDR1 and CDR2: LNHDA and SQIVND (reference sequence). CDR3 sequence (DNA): TGTGCCAGTAGTATCGCGACAGGGAACTCCTACGAGCAGTACTTC. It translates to CASSIATGNSYEQYF.

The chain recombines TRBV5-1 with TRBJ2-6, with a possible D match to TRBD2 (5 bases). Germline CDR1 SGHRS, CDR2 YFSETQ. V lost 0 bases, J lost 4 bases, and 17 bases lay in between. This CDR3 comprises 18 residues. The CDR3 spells CASSLAPGKGPGANVLTF. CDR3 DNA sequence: TGCGCCAGCAGCTTGGCCCCCGGGAAGGGTCCAGGGGCCAACGTCCTGACTTTC.

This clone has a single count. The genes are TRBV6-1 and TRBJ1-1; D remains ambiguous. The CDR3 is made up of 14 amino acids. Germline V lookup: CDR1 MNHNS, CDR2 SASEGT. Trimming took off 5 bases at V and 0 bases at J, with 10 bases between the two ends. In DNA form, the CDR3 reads TGTGCCAGCAGTTCACAGCTTATGAACACTGAAGCTTTCTTT. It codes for CASSSQLMNTEAFF.

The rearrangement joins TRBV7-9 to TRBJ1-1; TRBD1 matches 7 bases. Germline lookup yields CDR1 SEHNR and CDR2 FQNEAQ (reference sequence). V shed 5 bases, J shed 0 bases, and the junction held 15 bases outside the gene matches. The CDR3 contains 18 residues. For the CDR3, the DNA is TGTGCCAGCAGCGACCCCGTGACAGGGCGTTTTATGAACACTGAAGCTTTCTTT. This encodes CASSDPVTGRFMNTEAFF.

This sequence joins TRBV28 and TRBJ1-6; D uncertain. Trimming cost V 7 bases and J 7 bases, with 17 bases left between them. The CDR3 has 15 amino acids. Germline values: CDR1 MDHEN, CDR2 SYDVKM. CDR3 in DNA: TGTGCCAGCACCCTTTCGGGCAGGTCGAATTCACCCCTCCACTTT. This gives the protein CASTLSGRSNSPLHF.

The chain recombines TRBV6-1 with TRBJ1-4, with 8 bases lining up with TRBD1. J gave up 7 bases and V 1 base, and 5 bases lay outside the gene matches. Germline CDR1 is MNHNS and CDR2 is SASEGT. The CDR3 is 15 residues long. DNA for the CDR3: TGTGCCAGCAGTGAAGGCGGACAGGGTTTTGAAAAACTGTTTTTT. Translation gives CASSEGGQGFEKLFF.

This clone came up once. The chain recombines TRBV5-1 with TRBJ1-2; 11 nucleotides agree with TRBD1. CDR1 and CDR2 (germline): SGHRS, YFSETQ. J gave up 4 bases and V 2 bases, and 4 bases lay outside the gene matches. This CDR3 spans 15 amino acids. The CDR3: CASSLGTGGSYGYTF. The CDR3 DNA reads TGCGCCAGCAGCTTAGGGACAGGGGGGTCCTATGGCTACACCTTC.

The DNA for the CDR3 is TGTGCCAGCAGCCAAGAAGGACCCTATAATTCACCCCTCCACTTT. Its protein is CASSQEGPYNSPLHF. V and J are TRBV4-2 and TRBJ1-6; no clear D. V gave up 0 bases and J gave up 2 bases, with 5 bases separating them. In germline, CDR1 is LGHNA, CDR2 YNFKEQ. This CDR3 has 15 residues.

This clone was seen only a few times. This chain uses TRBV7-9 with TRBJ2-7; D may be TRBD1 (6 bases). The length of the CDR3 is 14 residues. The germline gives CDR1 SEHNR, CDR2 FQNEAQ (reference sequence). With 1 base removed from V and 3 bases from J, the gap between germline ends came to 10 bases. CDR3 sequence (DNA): TGTGCCAGCAGCTTAGACAGGGCCGACTACGAGCAGTACTTC. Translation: CASSLDRADYEQYF.

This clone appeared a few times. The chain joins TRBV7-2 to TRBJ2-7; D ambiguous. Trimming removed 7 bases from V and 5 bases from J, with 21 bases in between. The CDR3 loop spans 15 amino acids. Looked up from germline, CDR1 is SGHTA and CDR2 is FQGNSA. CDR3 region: CASTAVALGGNEQYF. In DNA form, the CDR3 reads TGTGCCAGCACCGCCGTAGCCCTGGGTGGGAACGAGCAGTACTTC. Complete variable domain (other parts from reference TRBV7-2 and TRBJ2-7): GAGVSQSPSNKVTEKGKDVELRCDPISGHTALYWYRQSLGQGLEFLIYFQGNSAPDKSGLPSDRFSAERTGGSVSTLTIQRTQQEDSAVYLCASTAVALGGNEQYFGPGTRLTVT.

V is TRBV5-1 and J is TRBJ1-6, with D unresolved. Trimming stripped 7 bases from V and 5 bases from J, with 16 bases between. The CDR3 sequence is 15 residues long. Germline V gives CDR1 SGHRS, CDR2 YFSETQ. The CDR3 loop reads CASSDRGPDNSPLHF. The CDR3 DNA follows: TGCGCCAGCTCGGACCGTGGCCCAGATAATTCACCCCTCCACTTT.

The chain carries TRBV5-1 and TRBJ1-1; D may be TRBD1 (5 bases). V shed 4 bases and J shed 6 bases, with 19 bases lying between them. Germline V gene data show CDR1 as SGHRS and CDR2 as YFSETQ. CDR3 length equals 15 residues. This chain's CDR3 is CASSQEGREVSEAFF. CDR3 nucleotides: TGCGCCAGCAGCCAGGAGGGCAGGGAAGTTTCTGAAGCTTTCTTT.

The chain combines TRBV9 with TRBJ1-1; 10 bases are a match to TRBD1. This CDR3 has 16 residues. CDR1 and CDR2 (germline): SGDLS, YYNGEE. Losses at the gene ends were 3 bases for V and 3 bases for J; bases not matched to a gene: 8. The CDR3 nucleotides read TGTGCCAGCAGCGAAGGGGGACAGGGGTCGGACACTGAAGCTTTCTTT. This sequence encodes CASSEGGQGSDTEAFF.

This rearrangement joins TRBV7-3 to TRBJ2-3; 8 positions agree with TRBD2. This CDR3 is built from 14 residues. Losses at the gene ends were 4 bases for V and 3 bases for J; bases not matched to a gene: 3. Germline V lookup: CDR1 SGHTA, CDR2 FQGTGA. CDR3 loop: CASSSAGETDTQYF. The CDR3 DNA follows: TGTGCCAGCAGCTCAGCGGGGGAAACAGATACGCAGTATTTT.

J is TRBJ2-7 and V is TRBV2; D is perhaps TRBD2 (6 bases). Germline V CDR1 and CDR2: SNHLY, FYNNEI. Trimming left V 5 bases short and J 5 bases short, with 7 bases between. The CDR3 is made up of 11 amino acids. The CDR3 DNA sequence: TGTGCCAGCAGTTGGAGGGACGAGCAGTACTTC. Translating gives CASSWRDEQYF.

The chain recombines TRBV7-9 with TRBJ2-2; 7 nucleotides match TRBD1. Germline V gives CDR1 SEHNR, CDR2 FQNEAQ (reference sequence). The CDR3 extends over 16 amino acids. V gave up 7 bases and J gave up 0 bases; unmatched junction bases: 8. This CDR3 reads CASIGTVSTNTGELFF. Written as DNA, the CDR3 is TGTGCCAGCATCGGGACAGTATCTACGAACACCGGGGAGCTGTTTTTT.

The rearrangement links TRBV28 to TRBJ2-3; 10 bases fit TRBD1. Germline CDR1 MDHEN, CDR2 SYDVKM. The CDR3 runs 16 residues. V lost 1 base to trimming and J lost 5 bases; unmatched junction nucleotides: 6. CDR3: CASSLFGTGAQDTQYF. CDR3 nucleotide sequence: TGTGCCAGCAGTTTATTTGGGACAGGGGCCCAAGATACGCAGTATTTT. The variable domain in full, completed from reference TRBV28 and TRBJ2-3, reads DVKVTQSSRYLVKRTGEKVFLECVQDMDHENMFWYRQDPGLGLRLIYFSYDVKMKEKGDIPEGYSVSREKKERFSLILESASTNQTSMYLCASSLFGTGAQDTQYFGPGTRLTVL.